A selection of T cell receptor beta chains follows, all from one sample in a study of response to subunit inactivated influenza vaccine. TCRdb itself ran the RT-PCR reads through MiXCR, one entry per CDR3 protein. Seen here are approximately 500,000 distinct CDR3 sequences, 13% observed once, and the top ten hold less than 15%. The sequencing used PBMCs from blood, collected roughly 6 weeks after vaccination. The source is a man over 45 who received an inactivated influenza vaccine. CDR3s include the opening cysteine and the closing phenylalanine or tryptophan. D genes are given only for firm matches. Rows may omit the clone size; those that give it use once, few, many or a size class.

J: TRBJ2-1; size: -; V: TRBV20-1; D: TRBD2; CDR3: CSARDIEGTSGINEQFF; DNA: TGCAGTGCTAGAGATATTGAGGGGACTAGCGGTATCAATGAGCAGTTCTTC
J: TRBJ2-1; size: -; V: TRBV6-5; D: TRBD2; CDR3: CASSYRTSTQFDEQFF; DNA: TGTGCCAGCAGTTACCGGACTAGCACCCAGTTCGATGAGCAGTTCTTC
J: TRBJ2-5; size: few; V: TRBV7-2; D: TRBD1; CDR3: CASSPQLDRQETQYF; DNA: TGTGCCAGCAGCCCACAACTGGACAGGCAAGAGACCCAGTACTTC
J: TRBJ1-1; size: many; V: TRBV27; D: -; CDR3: CASSLNNVRVVTNTEAFF; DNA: TGTGCCAGCAGTTTAAATAACGTCCGGGTTGTGACGAACACTGAAGCTTTCTTT
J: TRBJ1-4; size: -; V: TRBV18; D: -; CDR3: CASSAPRRGNEKLFF; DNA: TGTGCCAGCTCTGCTCCAAGGAGAGGGAATGAAAAACTGTTTTTT
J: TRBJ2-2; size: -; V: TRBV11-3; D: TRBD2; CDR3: CALSSWTSSGWNTGELFF; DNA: TGTGCCCTCAGTTCCTGGACTAGTTCCGGTTGGAACACCGGGGAGCTGTTTTTT
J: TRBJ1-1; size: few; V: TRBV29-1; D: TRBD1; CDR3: CSVAGQANTEAFF; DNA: TGCAGCGTTGCGGGACAGGCAAACACTGAAGCTTTCTTT
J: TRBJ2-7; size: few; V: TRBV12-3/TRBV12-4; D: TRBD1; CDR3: CASSPDGTGRQYF; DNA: TGTGCCAGCAGTCCAGACGGGACAGGGAGACAGTACTTC
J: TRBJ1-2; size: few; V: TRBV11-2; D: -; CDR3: CASSSEGDGYTF; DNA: TGTGCCAGCAGCTCGGAGGGGGATGGCTACACCTTC
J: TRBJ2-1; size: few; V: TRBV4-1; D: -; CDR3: CASSQPDPSNEQFF; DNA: TGCGCCAGCAGCCAACCGGACCCATCGAATGAGCAGTTCTTC
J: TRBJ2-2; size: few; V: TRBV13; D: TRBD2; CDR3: CASRAGVYTGELFF; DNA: TGTGCCAGCAGGGCGGGGGTCTACACCGGGGAGCTGTTTTTT
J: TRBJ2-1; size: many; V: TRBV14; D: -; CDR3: CASSQDPGYNEQFF; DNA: TGTGCCAGCAGCCAAGATCCGGGCTACAATGAGCAGTTCTTC
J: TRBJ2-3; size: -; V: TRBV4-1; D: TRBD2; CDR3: CASSQEASGGILPDTQYF; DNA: TGCGCCAGCAGCCAAGAGGCTAGCGGGGGTATCCTTCCAGATACGCAGTATTTT
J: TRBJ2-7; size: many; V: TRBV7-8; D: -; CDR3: CASSLSQGSYEQYF; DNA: TGTGCCAGCAGCTTAAGCCAGGGGTCCTACGAGCAGTACTTC
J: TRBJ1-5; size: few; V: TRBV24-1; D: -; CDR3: CATSRGNQPQHF; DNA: TGTGCCACCTCCAGGGGCAATCAGCCCCAGCATTTT
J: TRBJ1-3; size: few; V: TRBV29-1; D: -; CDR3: CSVVRTDTIYF; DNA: TGCAGCGTTGTCAGGACGGACACCATATATTTT
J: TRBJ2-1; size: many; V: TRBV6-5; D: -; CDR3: CASSYMGAIHEQFF; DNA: TGTGCCAGCAGTTACATGGGAGCGATTCATGAGCAGTTCTTC
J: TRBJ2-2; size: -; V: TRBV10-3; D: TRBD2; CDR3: CAISESARTSVTGELFF; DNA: TGTGCCATCAGTGAGTCGGCAAGGACTAGCGTGACCGGGGAGCTGTTTTTT
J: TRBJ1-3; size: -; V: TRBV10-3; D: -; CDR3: CAISDQAYSGNTIYF; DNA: TGTGCCATCAGTGATCAGGCCTACTCTGGAAACACCATATATTTT
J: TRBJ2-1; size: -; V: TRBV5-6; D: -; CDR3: CASSLTGYIHNEQFF; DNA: TGTGCCAGCAGCTTGACAGGGTATATACACAATGAGCAGTTCTTC
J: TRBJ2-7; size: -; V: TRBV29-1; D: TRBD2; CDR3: CSVSGAGGYEQYF; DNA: TGCAGCGTATCTGGGGCGGGGGGCTACGAGCAGTACTTC
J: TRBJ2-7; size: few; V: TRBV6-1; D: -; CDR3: CASSRTLLSSYEQYF; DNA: TGTGCCAGCAGTCGGACCCTACTGAGCTCCTACGAGCAGTACTTC
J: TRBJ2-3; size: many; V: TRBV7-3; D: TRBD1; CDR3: CASSSRQGPAGVDTQYF; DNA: TGTGCCAGCAGCTCCAGACAGGGGCCCGCCGGGGTAGATACGCAGTATTTT
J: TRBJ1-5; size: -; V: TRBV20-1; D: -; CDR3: CSARSGAVNQPQHF; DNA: TGCAGTGCTAGGTCCGGGGCGGTAAATCAGCCCCAGCATTTT
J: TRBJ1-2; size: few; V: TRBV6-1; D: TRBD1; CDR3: CASRGQGARIYGYTF; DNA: TGTGCCAGCAGGGGACAGGGGGCGCGGATCTATGGCTACACCTTC
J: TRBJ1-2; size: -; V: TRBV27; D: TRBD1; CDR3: CASSASPGQLLGDF; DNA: TGTGCCAGCAGCGCTAGCCCGGGACAGCTTTTAGGAGACTTC
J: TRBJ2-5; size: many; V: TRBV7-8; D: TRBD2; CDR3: CASSLSGLAGGETQYF; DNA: TGTGCCAGCAGCTTATCCGGACTAGCGGGAGGAGAGACCCAGTACTTC
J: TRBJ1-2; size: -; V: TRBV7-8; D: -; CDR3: CASSLDPLLGYTF; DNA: TGTGCCAGCAGCTTGGACCCCCTGCTAGGCTACACCTTC
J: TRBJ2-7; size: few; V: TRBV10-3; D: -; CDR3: CAISEWGVPETEQYF; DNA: TGTGCCATCAGTGAGTGGGGGGTACCCGAAACCGAGCAGTACTTC